This TCR beta chain was sequenced during a study of T cell responses to AZD1222 COVID-19 vaccine. The protocol was immunoSEQ multiplex PCR, while the TCRdb copy is restricted to in-frame clones and leaves out a portion. The data show approximately 82,000 clones, 90% to 95% seen once. The CDR3 consists of 15 residues. After removal of 5 bases from V and 6 bases from J, the junction contained 9 bases not matched to a gene. Germline V gene lookup returns CDR1 SGHNT and CDR2 YYREEE (reference sequence). The source material was peripheral blood, sampled on day 0 of AZD1222 vaccination. The sequence was collected from an adult in good health. The chain employs TRBV5-4 and TRBJ1-4; TRBD1 matches 8 bases. The CDR3 DNA is TGTGCCAGCAGTTTTTCCGGGACAGGAGATGAAAAACTGTTTTTT. Translation: CASSFSGTGDEKLFF. The variable domain in full, with the rest retrieved from reference TRBV5-4 and TRBJ1-4, is ETGVTQSPTHLIKTRGQQVTLRCSSQSGHNTVSWYQQALGQGPQFIFQYYREEENGRGNFPPRFSGLQFPNYSSELNVNALELDDSALYLCASSFSGTGDEKLFFGSGTQLSVL.